A single sample is the source of the 29 T cell receptor beta chains below, sequenced in a study of T cell changes during pregnancy in multiple sclerosis. TCRdb's copy holds only in-frame clones and misses some; the assay was immunoSEQ multiplex PCR. The sample includes approximately 92,000 clones, more than 85% seen only once; the top ten take approximately 1.5%. The sequenced sample was peripheral blood, obtained in the first trimester of pregnancy. The source of these receptors is a female donor with multiple sclerosis, enrolled in a pregnancy study.

CDR3 in amino acids: CASSYTLRNEQFF. CDR3 nucleotide sequence: TGTGCCAGCAGTTACACCCTGCGGAATGAGCAGTTCTTC. This chain uses TRBV6-6 with TRBJ2-1; no definite D call. V lost 2 bases to trimming and J lost 7 bases, with 9 bases between them. The V gene's germline CDR1 is MNHNY and CDR2 SVGAGI (reference sequence). This CDR3 comprises 13 residues.

Worth noting for this clone: Its ends do not fully match the called genes, so a read error is possible. The V gene is TRBV6-6, the J gene TRBJ2-7; possible D gene TRBD2, 6 bases. CDR3 length: 14 amino acids. Germline V gene lookup returns CDR1 MNHNY and CDR2 SVGAGI (reference sequence). Here the CDR3 DNA reads TGTGCCAGCTCTAATAGCGGATTTTCCTCCGAGCAGTACTTC. Translation gives CASSNSGFSSEQYF.

The genes are TRBV11-2 and TRBJ2-7; 13 nucleotides align to TRBD2. In germline, CDR1 is SGHAT, CDR2 FQNNGV. V gave up 7 bases and J gave up 5 bases; unmatched junction bases: 8. The CDR3 totals 15 residues. The CDR3 spells CASTPGLAGEHEQYF. CDR3 in DNA: TGTGCCAGCACCCCCGGACTAGCGGGAGAACACGAGCAGTACTTC.

The V call is TRBV9, the J call TRBJ2-1; 14 positions match TRBD2. The CDR3 spans 16 residues. Germline assignment: CDR1 SGDLS and CDR2 YYNGEE. V dropped 1 base and J dropped 7; count of bases not matched to a gene: 4. Here the CDR3 DNA reads TGTGCCAGCAGCGTATCCGGGACTAGCGGGAGTAATGAGCAGTTCTTC. Its protein is CASSVSGTSGSNEQFF.

This clone was seen a few times. The V and J genes are TRBV30 and TRBJ2-1; 7 nucleotides match TRBD1. The CDR3 sequence is 13 residues long. Trimming at V came to 7 bases and at J to 9 bases, leaving 12 bases not matched to a gene. In germline, CDR1 is GTSNPN, CDR2 SVGIG (reference sequence). The CDR3 nucleotides are TGTGCCTCAGCTCTCGACAGGGATGCTGAGCAGTTCTTC. It codes for CASALDRDAEQFF.

The chain is built from TRBV30 and TRBJ2-1, with 7 bases lining up with TRBD1. The CDR3 runs to 14 residues. Germline assignment: CDR1 GTSNPN and CDR2 SVGIG (reference sequence). Trimming took 1 base from V and 4 from J; bases not matched to a gene: 4. The CDR3 DNA follows: TGTGCCTGGAGTGGGGTGACAGGGTACAATGAGCAGTTCTTC. Translated: CAWSGVTGYNEQFF.

V is TRBV19 and J is TRBJ1-2; D is possibly TRBD1 (6 bases). Per germline, CDR1 LNHDA and CDR2 SQIVND (reference sequence). This CDR3 is 12 amino acids long. V was clipped by 5 bases and J by 6 bases, with 10 bases between them. CDR3 sequence: CASSLSGDGYTF. For the CDR3, the DNA is TGTGCCAGTAGTCTCTCAGGGGATGGCTACACCTTC.

The chain combines TRBV29-1 with TRBJ1-1, with 8 bases identical to TRBD1. Trimming removed 5 bases from V and 0 bases from J; junction bases left unmatched: 8. Looked up from germline, CDR1 is SQVTM and CDR2 is ANQGSEA. CDR3 size: 15 residues. CDR3 in DNA: TGCAGCGTTCCTTTACCGGGACAGGTGAACACTGAAGCTTTCTTT. Encoded protein: CSVPLPGQVNTEAFF.

The rearrangement links TRBV9 to TRBJ2-1, with a weak D call TRBD2 (5 bases). V lost 4 bases to trimming and J lost 4 bases, with 15 bases between them. The CDR3 consists of 15 residues. Germline CDR1 SGDLS, CDR2 YYNGEE. The CDR3 DNA reads as TGTGCCAGCAGCCCCGAACCGGGGATTTACAATGAGCAGTTCTTC. This encodes CASSPEPGIYNEQFF.

The V and J genes are TRBV7-9 and TRBJ2-1; D ambiguous. Trimming took off 1 base at V and 6 bases at J, with 10 bases between the two ends. The CDR3 loop spans 14 amino acids. The germline V gene has CDR1 SEHNR and CDR2 FQNEAQ (reference sequence). The CDR3 sequence: CASSLGPGLNEQFF. The CDR3 DNA reads as TGTGCCAGCAGCTTAGGTCCAGGCCTCAATGAGCAGTTCTTC.

This clone is a singleton in its sample. The V call is TRBV7-8, the J call TRBJ2-7, with 8 bases aligning to TRBD2. The CDR3 runs to 15 residues. The V gene end was trimmed by 1 base and the J gene end by 5 bases; junction bases not matched to a gene: 7. Germline V gene sequence: CDR1 SGHVS, CDR2 FQNEAQ. CDR3 amino acids: CASSLEATSADEQYF. The CDR3 DNA is TGTGCCAGCAGCTTAGAGGCGACTAGCGCTGACGAGCAGTACTTC. The variable domain in full, completed from reference TRBV7-8 and TRBJ2-7, reads GAGVSQSPRYKVAKRGQDVALRCDPISGHVSLFWYQQALGQGPEFLTYFQNEAQLDKSGLPSDRFFAERPEGSVSTLKIQRTQQEDSAVYLCASSLEATSADEQYFGPGTRLTVT.

The chain is built from TRBV19 and TRBJ1-2, with D possibly TRBD1 on 6 matching bases. The V and J ends lost 5 bases and 4 bases respectively, with 20 bases between them. Looked up from germline, CDR1 is LNHDA and CDR2 is SQIVND (reference sequence). The CDR3 totals 16 residues. The CDR3 coding sequence is TGTGCCAGTAGTCCCCCTCGGGGGGGGGCAGCCTATGGCTACACCTTC. Residues: CASSPPRGGAAYGYTF.

CDR3: CASSWGGGDNEQFF. In DNA, the CDR3 is TGTGCCAGCAGCTGGGGGGGCGGGGACAATGAGCAGTTCTTC. V gene TRBV9 combines with J gene TRBJ2-1; possibly TRBD2 for D (7 bases). Per germline, CDR1 SGDLS and CDR2 YYNGEE. Deletions cut 4 bases from V and 5 bases from J, with 13 bases between. This CDR3 contains 14 residues.

The J gene is TRBJ2-7, the V gene TRBV29-1; TRBD2 agrees at 7 bases. The CDR3 covers 16 residues. Germline V gives CDR1 SQVTM, CDR2 ANQGSEA. V lost 1 base and J lost 5; bases outside the gene matches: 14. The CDR3 DNA follows: TGCAGCGTTGAAGGCCTGGGGATCGGGGGGACTAACGAGCAGTACTTC. This encodes CSVEGLGIGGTNEQYF.

The chain combines TRBV18 with TRBJ1-1, with 8 bases fitting TRBD1. The V gene's germline CDR1 is KGHSH and CDR2 LQKENI. The CDR3 spans 16 residues. With 3 bases clipped from V and 5 bases from J, the junction kept 11 bases outside the gene matches. CDR3 sequence (DNA): TGTGCCAGCTCACCGCAAACAGGGGGTGGAAGGACTGAAGCTTTCTTT. Translating it yields CASSPQTGGGRTEAFF.

CDR3 in DNA: TGTGCCAGCAGTCCCCGGGGGACCCTCCCCTACGAGCAGTACTTC. It specifies CASSPRGTLPYEQYF. This chain connects TRBV28 to TRBJ2-7; D might be TRBD2 (6 bases). This CDR3 contains 15 residues. Trimming cost V 5 bases and J 2 bases, with 16 bases left between them. From germline, CDR1 is MDHEN and CDR2 SYDVKM.

The chain recombines TRBV14 with TRBJ2-7; 13 bases are shared with TRBD2. Germline CDR1 and CDR2: SGHDN and FVKESK. V lost 8 bases and J lost 4; bases outside the gene matches: 14. There are 17 residues in the CDR3. In DNA form, the CDR3 reads TGTGCCAGCTCTCACAATGGGGAGGGACTAGCGGGATACGAGCAGTACTTC. Translating it yields CASSHNGEGLAGYEQYF.

V is TRBV4-1 and J is TRBJ1-1; 12 bases are a match to TRBD1. V shed 4 bases, J shed 5 bases, and the junction held 14 bases outside the gene matches. This CDR3 contains 18 residues. Germline loops: CDR1 MGHRA, CDR2 YSYEKL. The CDR3 sequence is CASSPSAGTGGRRTEAFF. Here the CDR3 DNA reads TGCGCCAGCAGCCCTTCGGCCGGGACAGGGGGCCGTAGGACTGAAGCTTTCTTT.

V usage is TRBV9 and J usage is TRBJ1-4, with D tentatively TRBD1 (5 bases). Germline CDR1 is SGDLS and CDR2 is YYNGEE. Trimming left V 3 bases short and J 5 bases short, with 11 bases between. The CDR3 covers 14 residues. The CDR3 nucleotides are TGTGCCAGCAGCGCATCGGGGGGGAATGAAAAACTGTTTTTT. Protein sequence: CASSASGGNEKLFF.

The chain joins TRBV7-9 to TRBJ2-1, with 9 positions matching TRBD1. The CDR3 is 16 amino acids. With 0 bases clipped from V and 3 bases from J, the junction kept 3 bases outside the gene matches. The germline V gene encodes CDR1 SEHNR and CDR2 FQNEAQ (reference sequence). CDR3 nucleotide sequence: TGTGCCAGCAGCTTAGCGGGACAGGGTTACTACAATGAGCAGTTCTTC. This codes for CASSLAGQGYYNEQFF.

The V gene is TRBV6-1, the J gene TRBJ2-5, with 8 bases matching TRBD1. Unmatched junction bases numbered 7, after V lost 1 base and J lost 3 bases. The CDR3 totals 16 residues. CDR1 MNHNS and CDR2 SASEGT come from the germline V gene. This chain's CDR3 is CASSEGSPDREETQYF. DNA for the CDR3: TGTGCCAGCAGTGAAGGGTCCCCGGACAGGGAAGAGACCCAGTACTTC.

The gene calls are TRBV29-1 and TRBJ2-2, with 8 nucleotides matching TRBD1. The CDR3 covers 14 residues. Trimming removed 5 bases from V and 4 bases from J; junction bases left unmatched: 6. CDR1 and CDR2 (germline): SQVTM, ANQGSEA. The CDR3 bases are TGCAGCGTTCGATCAACAGGGGGCACCGGGGAGCTGTTTTTT. This encodes CSVRSTGGTGELFF.

The chain employs TRBV25-1 and TRBJ1-1, with TRBD1 matching 7 bases. Germline CDR1 MGHDK, CDR2 SYGVNS. CDR3 length: 12 amino acids. The junction had 4 bases not matched to a gene; V was cut back by 8 bases and J by 4 bases. The CDR3 region is CASRTGVTEAFF. Here the CDR3 DNA reads TGTGCCAGCCGAACAGGGGTCACTGAAGCTTTCTTT.

The V call is TRBV7-2, the J call TRBJ2-3; 7 bases are shared with TRBD2. This CDR3 contains 15 residues. The germline V gene encodes CDR1 SGHTA and CDR2 FQGNSA. Trimming took 4 bases from V and 0 from J; bases not matched to a gene: 4. In DNA form, the CDR3 reads TGTGCCAGCAGCTCCTGGGGGGGGAGCACAGATACGCAGTATTTT. This encodes CASSSWGGSTDTQYF.

The gene calls are TRBV5-6 and TRBJ2-7; D unresolved. CDR1 and CDR2 from the germline V gene are SGHDT and YYEEEE. The CDR3 totals 14 residues. The V end lost 5 bases, the J end lost 4 bases, and 16 bases lay between the germline ends. The CDR3 is CASSLGPGPYEQYF. Written as DNA, the CDR3 is TGTGCCAGCAGTTTAGGTCCAGGCCCATACGAGCAGTACTTC.

The V gene is TRBV27, the J gene TRBJ2-5; D is ambiguous. The CDR3 spans 11 residues. CDR1 and CDR2 (germline): MNHEY, SMNVEV (reference sequence). The ends were cut back, 7 bases at V and 7 bases at J, with 10 bases in the middle. Here the CDR3 reads CASNRPGTQYF. CDR3 in DNA: TGTGCCAGCAACCGTCCGGGGACCCAGTACTTC.

The chain is built from TRBV7-9 and TRBJ2-2, with D perhaps TRBD2 (6 bases). Per germline, CDR1 SEHNR and CDR2 FQNEAQ (reference sequence). V was cut by 5 bases and J by 3 bases, with 22 bases left in between. The CDR3 extends over 18 amino acids. CDR3 nucleotide sequence: TGTGCCAGCAGCCACGGGACTTCGGGCCGAAGGGACACCGGGGAGCTGTTTTTT. It encodes CASSHGTSGRRDTGELFF.

The CDR3 nucleotides are TGTGCCAGCACCCGGGTCCAAGGCGAGCAGTACTTC. Its translation: CASTRVQGEQYF. The chain combines TRBV6-1 with TRBJ2-7; no reliable D call. CDR3 length equals 12 residues. V was cut by 7 bases and J by 6 bases, with 13 bases left in between. Germline-derived CDR1 and CDR2 are MNHNS and SASEGT.

This rearrangement joins TRBV29-1 to TRBJ2-5; 7 positions match TRBD1. With V trimmed by 4 bases and J by 1 base, 9 bases remained unmatched. The length of the CDR3 is 15 residues. Germline V gives CDR1 SQVTM, CDR2 ANQGSEA. The CDR3 spells CSVVGLTGSQETQYF. The CDR3 DNA reads as TGCAGCGTTGTCGGGTTGACAGGGTCCCAAGAGACCCAGTACTTC.